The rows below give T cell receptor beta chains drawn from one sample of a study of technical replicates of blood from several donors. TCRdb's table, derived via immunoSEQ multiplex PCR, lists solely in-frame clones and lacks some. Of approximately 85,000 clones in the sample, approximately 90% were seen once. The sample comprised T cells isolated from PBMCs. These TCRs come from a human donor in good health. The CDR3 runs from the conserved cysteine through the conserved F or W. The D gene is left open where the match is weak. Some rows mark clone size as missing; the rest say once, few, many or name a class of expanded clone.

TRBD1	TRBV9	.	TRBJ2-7	CASSPGQGTYEQYF	TGTGCCAGCAGCCCTGGACAGGGAACCTACGAGCAGTACTTC
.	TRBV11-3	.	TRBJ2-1	CASSQWTQNNEQFF	TGTGCCAGCAGCCAATGGACACAGAACAATGAGCAGTTCTTC
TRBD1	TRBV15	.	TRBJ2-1	CATSRTGFYNEQFF	TGTGCCACCAGCAGGACAGGGTTCTACAATGAGCAGTTCTTC
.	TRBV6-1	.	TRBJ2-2	CASSEEGDILGTGELFF	TGTGCCAGCAGTGAAGAGGGGGACATACTAGGGACCGGGGAGCTGTTTTTT
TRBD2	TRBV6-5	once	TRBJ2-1	CASSYSRLASYNEQFF	TGTGCCAGCAGTTACTCGAGACTAGCCTCGTACAATGAGCAGTTCTTC
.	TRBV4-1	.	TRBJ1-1	CASSQEGGNTEAFF	TGCGCCAGCAGCCAAGAAGGGGGTAACACTGAAGCTTTCTTT
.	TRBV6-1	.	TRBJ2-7	CASSDFSGGSYEQYF	TGTGCCAGCAGTGATTTTTCCGGGGGCTCCTACGAGCAGTACTTC
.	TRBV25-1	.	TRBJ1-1	CATGTNTEAFF	TGTGCCACAGGAACTAACACTGAAGCTTTCTTT
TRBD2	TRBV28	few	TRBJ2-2	CASSPSGLTEIKNTGELFF	TGTGCCAGCAGTCCTAGCGGTCTAACTGAAATCAAGAACACCGGGGAGCTGTTTTTT
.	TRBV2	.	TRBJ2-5	CARRTYQETQYF	TGTGCCAGAAGGACATATCAAGAGACCCAGTACTTC
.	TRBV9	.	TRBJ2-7	CASSETGFDYEQYF	TGTGCCAGCAGCGAAACAGGGTTTGACTACGAGCAGTACTTC
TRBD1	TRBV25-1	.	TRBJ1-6	CASSDYWTGGLHSPLHF	TGTGCCAGCAGTGACTACTGGACAGGGGGTCTTCATTCACCCCTCCACTTT
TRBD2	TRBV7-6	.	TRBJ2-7	CASSLRAGESSYEQYF	TGTGCCAGCAGCCTAAGAGCGGGGGAGAGCTCCTACGAGCAGTACTTC
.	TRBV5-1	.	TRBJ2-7	CASSLRRESYEQYF	TGCGCCAGCAGCTTACGGAGGGAGTCCTACGAGCAGTACTTC
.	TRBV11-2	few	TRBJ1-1	CASSLALNTEAFF	TGTGCCAGCAGCTTAGCGTTGAACACTGAAGCTTTCTTT
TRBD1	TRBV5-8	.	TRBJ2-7	CASTPWGDRGYPNSYEQYF	TGTGCCAGCACCCCATGGGGGGACAGGGGGTATCCCAACTCCTACGAGCAGTACTTC
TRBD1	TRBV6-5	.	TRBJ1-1	CASSYGTGGGGTEAFF	TGTGCCAGCAGTTACGGGACAGGGGGCGGTGGCACTGAAGCTTTCTTT
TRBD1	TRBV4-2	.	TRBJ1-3	CASSQGPGGYTIYF	TGTGCCAGCAGCCAAGGTCCAGGGGGTTACACCATATATTTT
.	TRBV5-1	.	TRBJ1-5	CASSYFTGPNQPQHF	TGCGCCAGCAGTTACTTCACAGGACCCAATCAGCCCCAGCATTTT
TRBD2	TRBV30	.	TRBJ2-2	CAWRTSGDIGELFF	TGTGCCTGGCGGACTAGCGGGGATATCGGGGAGCTGTTTTTT
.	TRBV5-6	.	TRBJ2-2	CASSSPGLDPLGELFF	TGTGCCAGCAGCTCCCCGGGACTGGACCCACTCGGGGAGCTGTTTTTT
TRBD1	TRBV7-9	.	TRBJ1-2	CASSALPGQGAINGYTF	TGTGCCAGCAGCGCCCTTCCGGGACAGGGGGCTATAAATGGCTACACCTTC
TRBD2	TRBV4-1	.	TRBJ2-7	CASSPTSGGFYEQYF	TGCGCCAGCAGCCCCACTAGCGGGGGATTCTACGAGCAGTACTTC
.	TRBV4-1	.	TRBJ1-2	CASSQDDFSNYGYTF	TGCGCCAGCAGCCAAGATGATTTCAGTAACTATGGCTACACCTTC
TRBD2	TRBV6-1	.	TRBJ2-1	CASSARLAGPNNEQFF	TGTGCCAGCAGTGCCCGACTAGCGGGTCCAAACAATGAGCAGTTCTTC
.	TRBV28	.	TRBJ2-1	CASSLWKSGPDNEQFF	TGTGCCAGCAGTTTATGGAAGAGCGGCCCCGACAATGAGCAGTTCTTC
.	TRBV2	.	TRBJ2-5	CAGRVQETQYF	TGTGCAGGGCGGGTCCAAGAGACCCAGTACTTC
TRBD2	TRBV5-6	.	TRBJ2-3	CASSLDSGRARSVDTQYF	TGTGCCAGCAGCTTGGATAGCGGGAGGGCCAGATCGGTAGATACGCAGTATTTT
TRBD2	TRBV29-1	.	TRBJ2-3	CSALGLAILTDTQYF	TGCAGCGCCCTGGGACTAGCGATACTCACAGATACGCAGTATTTT
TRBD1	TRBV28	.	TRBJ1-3	CASKGGFGNTIYF	TGTGCCAGCAAAGGGGGCTTCGGAAACACCATATATTTT
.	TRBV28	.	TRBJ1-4	CASSDYLATNEKLFF	TGTGCCAGCAGTGACTACCTGGCAACTAATGAAAAACTGTTTTTT
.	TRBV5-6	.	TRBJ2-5	CASSLVSATGTQYF	TGTGCCAGCAGCTTGGTTTCCGCGACTGGGACCCAGTACTTC
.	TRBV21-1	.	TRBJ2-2	CASRDCTGELFF	TGTGCCAGCCGGGACTGCACCGGGGAGCTGTTTTTT
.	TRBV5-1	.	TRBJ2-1	CASKLGGAAYNEQFF	TGCGCCAGCAAATTGGGGGGGGCCGCCTACAATGAGCAGTTCTTC
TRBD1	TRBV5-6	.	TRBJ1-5	CASSLAPQGDQPQHF	TGTGCCAGCAGCTTGGCACCACAGGGGGATCAGCCCCAGCATTTT
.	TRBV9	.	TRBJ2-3	CASSVRLVDTQYF	TGTGCCAGCAGCGTACGACTGGTGGATACGCAGTATTTT
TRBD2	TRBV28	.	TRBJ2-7	CASSPRWIAGESSYEQYF	TGTGCCAGCAGTCCCCGTTGGATAGCGGGAGAAAGCTCCTACGAGCAGTACTTC
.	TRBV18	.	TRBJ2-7	CASSSEDYEQYF	TGTGCCAGCTCATCGGAGGACTACGAGCAGTACTTC
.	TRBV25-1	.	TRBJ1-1	CASGREGGTEAFF	TGTGCCAGCGGTCGTGAGGGAGGGACTGAAGCTTTCTTT
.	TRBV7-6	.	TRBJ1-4	CASSDHGDATNEKLFF	TGTGCCAGCAGTGATCACGGGGATGCAACTAATGAAAAACTGTTTTTT
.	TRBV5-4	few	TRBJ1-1	CASSLGGLGDTEAFF	TGTGCCAGCAGCTTGGGAGGGCTAGGCGACACTGAAGCTTTCTTT
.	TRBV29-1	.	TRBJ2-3	CSVCPTTRELTDTQYF	TGCAGCGTGTGCCCCACCACTAGAGAGCTCACAGATACGCAGTATTTT
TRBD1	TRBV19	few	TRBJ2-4	CAINRGDIQYF	TGTGCCATCAACAGGGGAGACATTCAGTACTTC
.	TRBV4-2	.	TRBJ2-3	CASSQGSNTDTQYF	TGTGCCAGCAGCCAGGGCTCTAACACAGATACGCAGTATTTT
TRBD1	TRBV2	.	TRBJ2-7	CASSEQGATSYEQYF	TGTGCCAGCAGTGAACAGGGGGCGACGTCCTACGAGCAGTACTTC
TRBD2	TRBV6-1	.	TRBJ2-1	CASSGTSGGNEQFF	TGTGCCAGCAGCGGGACTAGCGGGGGCAATGAGCAGTTCTTC
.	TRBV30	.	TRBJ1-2	CAWSTDRRMSYTF	TGTGCCTGGAGTACCGACAGGCGGATGAGCTACACCTTC
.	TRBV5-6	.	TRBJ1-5	CASSLGKGVTQPQHF	TGTGCCAGCAGCTTGGGTAAAGGGGTCACCCAGCCCCAGCATTTT
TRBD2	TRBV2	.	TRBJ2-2	CASSATSGRLSTGELFF	TGTGCCAGCAGTGCGACTAGCGGGAGACTGTCCACCGGGGAGCTGTTTTTT
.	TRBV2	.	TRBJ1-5	CASRNGTFYSNQPQHF	TGTGCCAGCAGAAACGGGACATTTTATAGCAATCAGCCCCAGCATTTT
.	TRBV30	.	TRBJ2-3	CAWTGADTQYF	TGTGCCTGGACCGGGGCAGATACGCAGTATTTT
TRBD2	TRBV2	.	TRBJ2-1	CAGLGDNEQFF	TGTGCCGGACTAGGGGATAATGAGCAGTTCTTC
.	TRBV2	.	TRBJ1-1	CASASSGEGPAFF	TGTGCCAGTGCCTCCTCGGGGGAGGGCCCAGCTTTCTTT
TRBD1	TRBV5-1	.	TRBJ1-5	CASSLTGGHQPQHF	TGCGCCAGCAGCTTGACAGGGGGCCATCAGCCCCAGCATTTT
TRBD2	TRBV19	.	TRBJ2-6	CASSIDRTSGRASGANVLTF	TGTGCCAGTAGTATAGATCGGACTAGCGGGAGGGCCTCTGGGGCCAACGTCCTGACTTTC
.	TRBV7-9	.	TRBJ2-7	CASSSTDSLYYEQYF	TGTGCCAGCAGCTCGACGGACAGCCTATATTACGAGCAGTACTTC